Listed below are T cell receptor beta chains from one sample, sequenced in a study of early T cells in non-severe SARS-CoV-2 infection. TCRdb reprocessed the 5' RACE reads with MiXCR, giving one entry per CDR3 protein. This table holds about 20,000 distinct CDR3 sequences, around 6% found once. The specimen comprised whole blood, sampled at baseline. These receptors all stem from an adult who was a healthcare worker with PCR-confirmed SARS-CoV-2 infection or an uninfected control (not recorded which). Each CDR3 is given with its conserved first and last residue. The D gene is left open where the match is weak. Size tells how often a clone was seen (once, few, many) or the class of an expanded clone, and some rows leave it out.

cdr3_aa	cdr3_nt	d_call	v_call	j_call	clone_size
CASSQDPASGTYEQYF	TGTGCCAGCAGCCAAGATCCGGCTAGCGGTACCTACGAGCAGTACTTC	TRBD2	TRBV3-1	TRBJ2-7	many
CASSYRDRGGNEQFF	TGTGCCAGCAGTTATCGCGACAGGGGCGGCAATGAGCAGTTCTTC	TRBD1	TRBV6-2/TRBV6-3	TRBJ2-1	many
CASSYRANYGYTF	TGTGCCAGCAGCTACAGAGCTAACTATGGCTACACCTTC	.	TRBV6-5	TRBJ1-2	many
CASTSGHPAYEQYF	TGTGCCAGCACCTCGGGACACCCGGCCTACGAGCAGTACTTC	.	TRBV28	TRBJ2-7	.
CASSTTSGAGGELFF	TGTGCCAGCAGCACGACTAGCGGGGCCGGCGGGGAGCTGTTTTTT	TRBD2	TRBV9	TRBJ2-2	many
CASSAGVARTQYF	TGTGCCAGCAGCGCAGGAGTGGCGAGGACCCAGTACTTC	.	TRBV7-2	TRBJ2-5	many
CASSQGSGQPQHF	TGTGCCAGCAGCCAAGGGTCCGGACAGCCCCAGCATTTT	.	TRBV16	TRBJ1-5	few
CASSLDRDHTEAFF	TGTGCCAGCAGCCTCGACAGGGACCACACTGAAGCTTTCTTT	TRBD1	TRBV11-1	TRBJ1-1	few
CASSVSRGRRVPLAFF	TGCGCCAGCAGTGTCTCCCGGGGGCGTCGGGTCCCCTTGGCTTTCTTT	.	TRBV10-2	TRBJ1-1	many
CAIRGSSYEQYF	TGTGCCATCAGGGGCAGCTCCTACGAGCAGTACTTC	.	TRBV10-3	TRBJ2-7	many
CASSPDLGEKLFF	TGTGCCAGCTCACCAGACTTGGGGGAAAAACTGTTTTTT	.	TRBV18	TRBJ1-4	.
CSGAEVVSGGTDTQYF	TGCAGTGGCGCGGAGGTAGTTAGCGGGGGCACAGATACGCAGTATTTT	TRBD2	TRBV20-1	TRBJ2-3	many
CASRTGLLNTEAFF	TGTGCCAGCAGAACGGGGCTCTTGAACACTGAAGCTTTCTTT	.	TRBV12-3/TRBV12-4	TRBJ1-1	many
CASSSTGQGGQPQHF	TGTGCCAGCAGCTCTACCGGACAGGGCGGTCAGCCCCAGCATTTT	TRBD1	TRBV27	TRBJ1-5	medium-sized
CASSYSMDSEGDGSGNTEAFF	TGTGCCAGCAGTTACTCGATGGATTCGGAGGGGGACGGGTCCGGGAACACTGAAGCTTTCTTT	.	TRBV6-5	TRBJ1-1	many
CASSPTGIHEQYF	TGTGCCAGCAGCCCCACAGGGATACACGAGCAGTACTTC	.	TRBV5-4	TRBJ2-7	many
CASSRGQQETQYF	TGTGCCAGCTCCCGAGGACAGCAAGAGACCCAGTACTTC	.	TRBV18	TRBJ2-5	.
CASSDSPPTEAFF	TGTGCCAGCAGTGATTCCCCCCCCACTGAAGCTTTCTTT	.	TRBV25-1	TRBJ1-1	.
CSARLGDEQYF	TGCAGTGCTAGATTAGGGGACGAGCAGTACTTC	.	TRBV20-1	TRBJ2-7	many
CASSETYRQAGDTQYF	TGTGCCAGCAGTGAAACCTATCGACAGGCTGGGGATACGCAGTATTTT	.	TRBV2	TRBJ2-3	.
CAWSDIEGQPQHF	TGTGCCTGGAGCGACATTGAGGGTCAGCCCCAGCATTTT	.	TRBV30	TRBJ1-5	many
CASSQQGGTEAFF	TGCGCCAGCAGCCAACAGGGGGGGACTGAAGCTTTCTTT	TRBD1	TRBV5-1	TRBJ1-1	.
CASSRDRVGQETQYF	TGCGCCAGCAGCCGGGACAGGGTTGGGCAAGAGACCCAGTACTTC	TRBD1	TRBV5-1	TRBJ2-5	few
CASSQHQDLEQYF	TGTGCCAGCAGCCAACACCAGGACCTCGAGCAGTACTTC	.	TRBV4-2	TRBJ2-7	.
CASSPGANEKLFF	TGTGCCAGCTCACCAGGCGCCAATGAAAAACTGTTTTTT	.	TRBV18	TRBJ1-4	many
CASSLATGRTGELFF	TGTGCTAGCAGCTTAGCGACAGGGAGGACCGGGGAGCTGTTTTTT	.	TRBV7-7	TRBJ2-2	many
CASSQGGAHYGYTF	TGTGCCAGCAGCCAAGGGGGCGCTCACTATGGCTACACCTTC	.	TRBV14	TRBJ1-2	medium-sized
CAWTQMGIQETQYF	TGCGCCTGGACCCAAATGGGGATCCAAGAGACCCAGTACTTC	.	TRBV30	TRBJ2-5	.
CASSLVLGVGTTGELFF	TGTGCCAGCAGCTTAGTCTTGGGTGTGGGGACCACCGGGGAGCTGTTTTTT	.	TRBV7-2	TRBJ2-2	.